A selection of T cell receptor beta chains follows, all from one sample in a study of blood T cells in healthy people across ages. TCRdb redid the calling of the 5' RACE reads with MiXCR, one entry per CDR3 protein. The table lists about a million distinct CDR3 sequences, around two fifths of them singletons. The sequenced sample consisted of blood. These receptors came from a man aged 18 to 29 in good health. CDR3s include the opening cysteine and the closing phenylalanine or tryptophan. Each record gives: clone size, J gene, V gene, D gene, CDR3 protein, CDR3 DNA. The D gene is left open where the match is weak. Clone size is not always given. Where it is, it says once, few, many or a class for expanded clones.

>-|TRBJ1-2|TRBV4-3|-
CASSQDFGGREYGYTF
TGCGCCAGCAGCCAAGATTTTGGGGGAAGGGAGTATGGCTACACCTTC
>-|TRBJ2-7|TRBV14|TRBD2
CASSQDGTSDDEQYF
TGTGCCAGCAGCCAAGATGGGACTAGCGACGATGAGCAGTACTTC
>-|TRBJ2-3|TRBV9|TRBD2
CAGSVAGTRTPDTQYF
TGTGCCGGCAGCGTAGCTGGGACTAGAACCCCAGATACGCAGTATTTT
>-|TRBJ2-1|TRBV20-1|-
CSARDLEAGRNEQFF
TGCAGTGCTAGAGATCTAGAGGCCGGTAGGAATGAGCAGTTCTTC
>-|TRBJ1-6|TRBV2|-
CASSRDRRNSPLHF
TGTGCCAGCAGCAGGGACCGTAGGAATTCACCCCTCCACTTT
>-|TRBJ2-3|TRBV5-1|TRBD1
CASSLVVRTGVIGRTDTQYF
TGCGCCAGCAGCTTGGTGGTTAGGACAGGGGTGATCGGGCGCACAGATACGCAGTATTTT
>-|TRBJ2-1|TRBV7-3|-
CASSLAPRSPSNEQFF
TGTGCCAGCAGCTTAGCTCCTCGATCCCCTTCCAATGAGCAGTTCTTC
>few|TRBJ1-2|TRBV3-1|-
CASSQAQNYGYTF
TGTGCCAGCAGCCAAGCTCAGAACTATGGCTACACCTTC
>few|TRBJ1-2|TRBV6-5|TRBD1
CASHGQGHGYTF
TGTGCCAGCCATGGACAGGGGCATGGCTACACCTTC
>-|TRBJ1-1|TRBV7-2|-
CAGSLGPGSTEAFF
TGTGCCGGCAGCTTAGGTCCGGGAAGTACTGAAGCTTTCTTT
>few|TRBJ2-5|TRBV20-1|TRBD2
CSAMGISGGQTQYF
TGCAGTGCTATGGGTATTAGCGGGGGTCAGACCCAGTACTTC
>few|TRBJ2-4|TRBV13|-
CASSLSPGGMAKNIQYF
TGTGCCAGCAGCTTATCCCCAGGGGGGATGGCCAAAAACATTCAGTACTTC
>-|TRBJ2-5|TRBV20-1|TRBD2
CSAVGTSGSQGTQYF
TGCAGTGCTGTTGGGACTAGCGGGTCCCAAGGGACCCAGTACTTC
>-|TRBJ1-2|TRBV12-3/TRBV12-4|-
CASSLVTQWVYTF
TGTGCCAGCAGTTTAGTCACACAATGGGTCTACACCTTC
>-|TRBJ2-3|TRBV5-4|-
CASSLNSADTQYF
TGTGCCAGCAGCTTGAATAGTGCAGATACGCAGTATTTT
>many|TRBJ2-7|TRBV9|-
CASSVGGSSYEQYF
TGTGCCAGCAGCGTAGGGGGGAGCTCCTACGAGCAGTACTTC
>-|TRBJ1-2|TRBV4-2|-
CASSQHGWSADYGYTF
TGTGCCAGCAGCCAACATGGGTGGTCTGCGGACTATGGCTACACCTTC